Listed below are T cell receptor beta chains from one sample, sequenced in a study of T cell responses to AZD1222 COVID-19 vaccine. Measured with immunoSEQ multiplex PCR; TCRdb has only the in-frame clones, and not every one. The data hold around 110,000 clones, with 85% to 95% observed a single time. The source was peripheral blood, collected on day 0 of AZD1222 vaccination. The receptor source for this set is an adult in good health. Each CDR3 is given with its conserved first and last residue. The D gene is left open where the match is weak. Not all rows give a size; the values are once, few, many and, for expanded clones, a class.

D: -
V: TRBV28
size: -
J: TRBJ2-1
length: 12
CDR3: CASSLRRNEQFF
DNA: TGTGCCAGCAGTTTGCGGAGGAATGAGCAGTTCTTC

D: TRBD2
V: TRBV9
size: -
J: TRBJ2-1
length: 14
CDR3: CASSTSGRGGEQFF
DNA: TGTGCCAGCAGCACTAGCGGGAGAGGGGGTGAGCAGTTCTTC

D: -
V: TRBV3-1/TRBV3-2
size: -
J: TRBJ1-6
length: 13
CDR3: CASSQDGGSPLHF
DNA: TGTGCCAGCAGCCAAGACGGCGGGTCACCCCTCCACTTT

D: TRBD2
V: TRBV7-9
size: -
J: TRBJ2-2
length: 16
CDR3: CASSAPTSGRSGELFF
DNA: TGTGCCAGCAGCGCCCCGACTAGCGGGAGATCCGGGGAGCTGTTTTTT

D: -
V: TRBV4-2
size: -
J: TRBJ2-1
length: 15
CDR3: CASSQISVGYNEQFF
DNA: TGTGCCAGCAGCCAAATCTCCGTGGGCTACAATGAGCAGTTCTTC

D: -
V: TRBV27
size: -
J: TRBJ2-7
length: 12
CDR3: CASSFGGGEQYF
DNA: TGTGCCAGCAGTTTTGGGGGAGGCGAGCAGTACTTC

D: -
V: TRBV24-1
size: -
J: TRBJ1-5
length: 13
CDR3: CATSDRGNQPQHF
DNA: TGTGCCACCAGTGACAGGGGAAATCAGCCCCAGCATTTT

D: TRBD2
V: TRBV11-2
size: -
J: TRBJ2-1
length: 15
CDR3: CASSFSGPTYNEQFF
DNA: TGTGCCAGCAGCTTTAGCGGGCCTACCTACAATGAGCAGTTCTTC

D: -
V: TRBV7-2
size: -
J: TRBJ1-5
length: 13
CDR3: CASSPTFWGPQHF
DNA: TGTGCCAGCAGCCCGACATTCTGGGGGCCCCAGCATTTT

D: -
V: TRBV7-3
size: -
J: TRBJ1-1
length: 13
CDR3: CASSFKENTEAFF
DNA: TGTGCCAGCAGCTTTAAGGAGAACACTGAAGCTTTCTTT

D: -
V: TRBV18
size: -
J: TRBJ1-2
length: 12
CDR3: CASSPTGGSYTF
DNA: TGTGCCAGCTCACCAACTGGCGGGAGCTACACCTTC

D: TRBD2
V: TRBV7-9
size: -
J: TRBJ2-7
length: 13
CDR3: CATALAGLSEQYF
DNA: TGTGCCACCGCACTAGCGGGCCTTAGCGAGCAGTACTTC

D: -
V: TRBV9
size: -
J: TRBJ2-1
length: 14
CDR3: CASSVGSGWDEQFF
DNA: TGTGCCAGCAGCGTAGGTTCGGGGTGGGATGAGCAGTTCTTC

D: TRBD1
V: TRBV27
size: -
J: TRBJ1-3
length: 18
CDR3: CASSPSPGTGYSGNTIYF
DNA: TGTGCCAGCAGTCCCAGTCCCGGGACAGGCTACTCTGGAAACACCATATATTTT

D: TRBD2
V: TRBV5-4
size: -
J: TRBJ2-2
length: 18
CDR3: CASSLQREANGGTGELFF
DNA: TGTGCCAGCAGCCTCCAGCGGGAGGCAAATGGGGGAACCGGGGAGCTGTTTTTT

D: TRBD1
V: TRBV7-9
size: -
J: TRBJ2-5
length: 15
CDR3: CASSLSTGTGKTQYF
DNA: TGTGCCAGCAGCTTAAGTACCGGGACAGGCAAGACCCAGTACTTC

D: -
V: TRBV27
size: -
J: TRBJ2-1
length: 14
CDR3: CASSFGGSYNEQFF
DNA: TGTGCCAGCAGTTTTGGGGGCTCCTACAATGAGCAGTTCTTC

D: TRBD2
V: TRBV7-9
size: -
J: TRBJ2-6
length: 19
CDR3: CASSFSTSGIQSGANVLTF
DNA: TGTGCCAGCAGTTTCTCTACTAGCGGGATCCAATCTGGGGCCAACGTCCTGACTTTC

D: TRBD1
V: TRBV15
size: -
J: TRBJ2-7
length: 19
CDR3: CATSSTPDRGLGGFYEQYF
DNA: TGTGCCACCAGCAGCACTCCGGACAGGGGTTTAGGGGGTTTTTACGAGCAGTACTTC

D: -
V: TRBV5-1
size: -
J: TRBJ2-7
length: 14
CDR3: CASSSRGSSYEQYF
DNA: TGCGCCAGCAGCTCGCGCGGTTCCTCCTACGAGCAGTACTTC

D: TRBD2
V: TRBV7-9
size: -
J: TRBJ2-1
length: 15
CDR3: CASRRTSGRGYEQFF
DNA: TGTGCCAGCAGACGGACTAGCGGGAGAGGCTATGAGCAGTTCTTC

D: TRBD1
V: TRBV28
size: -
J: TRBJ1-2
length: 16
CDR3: CASSVAGGAYGYGYTF
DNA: TGTGCCAGCAGTGTCGCAGGGGGCGCGTATGGCTATGGCTACACCTTC

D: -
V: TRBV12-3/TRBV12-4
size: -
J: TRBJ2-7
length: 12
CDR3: CASSLALNEQYF
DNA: TGTGCCAGCAGTTTAGCCTTAAACGAGCAGTACTTC

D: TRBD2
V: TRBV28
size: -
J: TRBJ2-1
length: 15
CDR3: CASTPGGLAGNEQFF
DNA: TGTGCCAGCACCCCCGGAGGGCTAGCGGGCAATGAGCAGTTCTTC

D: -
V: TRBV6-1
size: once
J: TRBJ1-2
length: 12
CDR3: CASSEPPLSYTF
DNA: TGTGCCAGCAGTGAGCCACCTTTGAGCTACACCTTC

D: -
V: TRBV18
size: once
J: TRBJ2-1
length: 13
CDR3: CASSPSGGNEQFF
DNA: TGTGCCAGCTCGCCTTCTGGAGGCAATGAGCAGTTCTTC

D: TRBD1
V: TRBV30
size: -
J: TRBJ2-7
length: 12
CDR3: CAWSRDRDEQYF
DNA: TGTGCCTGGAGTCGTGACAGGGACGAGCAGTACTTC

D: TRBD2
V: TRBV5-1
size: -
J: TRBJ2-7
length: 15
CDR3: CASSLESGRIYEQYF
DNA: TGCGCCAGCAGCTTGGAGAGCGGGAGGATTTACGAGCAGTACTTC

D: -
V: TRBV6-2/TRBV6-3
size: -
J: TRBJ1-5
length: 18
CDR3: CASSFAGHHSHSNQPQHF
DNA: TGTGCCAGCAGTTTTGCGGGACACCATTCCCATAGCAATCAGCCCCAGCATTTT

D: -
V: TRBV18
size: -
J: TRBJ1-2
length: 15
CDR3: CASSPDSAPNYGYTF
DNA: TGTGCCAGCTCACCGGACAGCGCTCCTAACTATGGCTACACCTTC

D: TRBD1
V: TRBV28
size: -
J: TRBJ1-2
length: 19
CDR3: CASSLSAIATGTGGNGYTF
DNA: TGTGCCAGCAGTTTATCGGCAATCGCAACCGGGACAGGGGGCAATGGCTACACCTTC

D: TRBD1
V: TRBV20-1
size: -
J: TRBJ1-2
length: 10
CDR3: CSATGGGYTF
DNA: TGCAGTGCTACAGGGGGTGGCTACACCTTC

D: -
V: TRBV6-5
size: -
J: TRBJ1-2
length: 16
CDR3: CASSSISRGANYGYTF
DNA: TGTGCCAGCAGTTCGATCTCAAGGGGAGCTAACTATGGCTACACCTTC

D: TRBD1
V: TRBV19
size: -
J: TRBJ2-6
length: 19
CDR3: CANPIQGADPSSGANVLTF
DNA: TGTGCCAACCCCATCCAGGGGGCCGACCCTTCCTCGGGGGCCAACGTCCTGACTTTC

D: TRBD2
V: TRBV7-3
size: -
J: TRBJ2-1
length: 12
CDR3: CASSSIAGEQFF
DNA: TGTGCCAGCAGCTCTATAGCGGGGGAGCAGTTCTTC

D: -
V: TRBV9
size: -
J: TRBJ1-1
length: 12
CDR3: CASKGLNTEAFF
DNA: TGTGCCAGCAAAGGATTGAACACTGAAGCTTTCTTT

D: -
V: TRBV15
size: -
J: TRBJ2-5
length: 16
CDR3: CATSRVFSFVRETQYF
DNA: TGTGCCACCAGCAGAGTTTTTAGCTTCGTTCGGGAGACCCAGTACTTC

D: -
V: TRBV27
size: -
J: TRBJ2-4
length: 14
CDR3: CASSSPPRGNIQYF
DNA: TGTGCCAGCAGTTCCCCCCCCCGCGGTAACATTCAGTACTTC

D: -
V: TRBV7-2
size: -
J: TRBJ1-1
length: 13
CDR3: CASSLRAVTEAFF
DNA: TGTGCCAGCAGCCTCAGGGCGGTCACTGAAGCTTTCTTT

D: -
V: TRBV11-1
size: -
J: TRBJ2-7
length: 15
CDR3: CASSLDPKVYYEQYF
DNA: TGTGCCAGCAGCTTAGATCCCAAAGTCTACTACGAGCAGTACTTC